This T cell receptor (beta chain) was found in a study of T cell responses to AZD1222 COVID-19 vaccine. For the study at large: The study pooled second doses at about 4 or about 12 weeks.

Study-level results: Spike as a whole was targeted by vaccine-associated CD4 TCRs, dominant at 160-218 and 743-854. A mostly white British donor set with more females was recruited, and clonal diversity was possibly underestimated.

Data came from immunoSEQ multiplex PCR; TCRdb stores just in-frame clones and leaves some out. The sample holds approximately 120,000 clones; roughly 90% are singletons and the top ten take approximately 4.2%. Concerning this clone itself: No antigen is known for it.

Germline CDR1 reads ENHRY; CDR2 reads SYGVKD. V was trimmed by 8 bases and J by 4 bases, leaving 18 bases between them. There are 15 residues in the CDR3. This receptor was taken from an adult in good health. The sample here was peripheral blood, taken on day 0 of AZD1222 vaccination. The V call is TRBV10-3, the J call TRBJ1-3; D not resolved. For the CDR3, the DNA is TGTGCCATCCTGTCTATTACCCTTCTCGGAAACACCATATATTTT. Protein: CAILSITLLGNTIYF.